This entry lists 28 T cell receptor beta chains sequenced from one sample in a study of OX40 agonist ivuxolimab in advanced cancers. Profiling relied on immunoSEQ multiplex PCR, and the TCRdb table lists in-frame clones only, not all of them. This table has over 70,000 clones, 75% to 90% appearing once. Source: CD4+ or CD8+ T cells sorted from blood, taken in a trial of the OX40 agonist ivuxolimab. These receptors were collected from an adult with an advanced solid tumor such as melanoma, head and neck, liver or kidney cancer.

The chain links TRBV7-2 to TRBJ2-5; D unresolved. The CDR3 spans 14 residues. Between the trimmed V and J ends, which lost 1 base and 4 bases, there was a span of 10 bases. Germline CDR1 is SGHTA and CDR2 is FQGNSA. CDR3 residues: CASSLDRALETQYF. In DNA, the CDR3 is TGTGCCAGCAGCTTAGATAGGGCCCTAGAGACCCAGTACTTC.

V is TRBV5-6 and J is TRBJ2-7; no firm D call. Germline V gene data show CDR1 as SGHDT and CDR2 as YYEEEE. The germline V and J ends were trimmed by 0 bases and 6 bases, with 7 bases remaining between them. This CDR3 is 12 amino acids long. Here the CDR3 reads CASSLASLEQYF. CDR3 nucleotides: TGTGCCAGCAGCTTGGCCTCCCTCGAGCAGTACTTC.

The chain uses TRBV7-9 and TRBJ1-4, with TRBD1 identical over 9 bases. CDR1 is SEHNR, CDR2 FQNEAQ, per germline (reference sequence). Trimming cost V 6 bases and J 2 bases; bases outside gene matches: 13. The CDR3 spans 18 residues. The CDR3 DNA reads as TGTGCCAGCAGGGCCCCCGGGACAGGGTCCTACACTAATGAAAAACTGTTTTTT. It is translated as CASRAPGTGSYTNEKLFF.

V is TRBV15 and J is TRBJ2-7, with TRBD1 as a possible D gene (5 bases). The ends were cut back, 5 bases at V and 1 base at J, with 6 bases in the middle. Germline-derived CDR1 and CDR2 are LNHNV and YYDKDF (reference sequence). The CDR3 totals 12 residues. CDR3 in DNA: TGTGCCACCAGCTCAGGGTCCTACGAGCAGTACTTC. Translating it yields CATSSGSYEQYF.

V and J are TRBV5-6 and TRBJ2-5, with 10 bases fitting TRBD1. The CDR3 consists of 16 residues. Germline values: CDR1 SGHDT, CDR2 YYEEEE. V trimming: 2 bases; J trimming: 5 bases; junction bases outside the gene matches: 9. CDR3 residues: CASSFKTGGFRETQYF. The CDR3 bases are TGTGCCAGCAGCTTTAAGACAGGGGGCTTTCGGGAGACCCAGTACTTC.

J is TRBJ1-6 and V is TRBV5-1; D possibly corresponds to TRBD1 (6 bases). Germline V gene sequence: CDR1 SGHRS, CDR2 YFSETQ. Trimming cost V 3 bases and J 9 bases, with 13 bases left between them. CDR3 size: 14 residues. Here the CDR3 DNA reads TGCGCCAGCAGCTCAGGGGAAGAGAGTTCACCCCTCCACTTT. It yields the protein CASSSGEESSPLHF.

The chain's CDR3 is CASSPTGLAPNNEQFF. The CDR3 coding sequence is TGTGCCAGTAGCCCCACCGGACTAGCGCCCAACAATGAGCAGTTCTTC. This chain uses TRBV19 with TRBJ2-1; 9 bases match TRBD2. This CDR3 is 16 amino acids long. V lost 6 bases, J lost 5 bases, and 11 bases stayed unmatched. Per the germline V gene, CDR1 is LNHDA and CDR2 is SQIVND (reference sequence).

The V and J genes are TRBV29-1 and TRBJ2-3; TRBD2 agrees at 7 bases. The CDR3 has 12 amino acids. CDR1 is SQVTM and CDR2 is ANQGSEA in the germline V gene. V was pared by 7 bases and J by 6 bases, with 7 bases of the junction left unmatched. The CDR3 nucleotides read TGCAGCGGCCGCGGGAGATTGGATACGCAGTATTTT. Its protein product is CSGRGRLDTQYF.

The chain has TRBV27 and TRBJ2-7; tentative D call: TRBD2 (7 bases). Germline lookup yields CDR1 MNHEY and CDR2 SMNVEV (reference sequence). This CDR3 contains 15 residues. V shed 6 bases and J shed 2 bases, with 17 bases lying between them. This CDR3 is CASRREGHQTYEQYF. In DNA, the CDR3 is TGTGCCAGCAGGAGGGAGGGACACCAAACCTACGAGCAGTACTTC.

This chain joins TRBV19 and TRBJ2-7, with D perhaps matching TRBD1 (7 bases). V was clipped by 7 bases and J by 2 bases, with 12 bases between them. The V gene's germline CDR1 is LNHDA and CDR2 SQIVND (reference sequence). The CDR3 consists of 13 residues. The CDR3 DNA sequence: TGTGCCAGTAAGGGCAGGGGGGCCTACGAGCAGTACTTC. The encoded protein is CASKGRGAYEQYF.

The chain combines TRBV7-2 with TRBJ1-2; D possibly corresponds to TRBD1 (6 bases). V was cut by 2 bases and J by 8 bases, with 18 bases left in between. Germline V gene sequence: CDR1 SGHTA, CDR2 FQGNSA. This CDR3 comprises 15 residues. CDR3 DNA: TGTGCCAGCAGCTTAATCCCAGGGGCGAGTGGGGGCTACACCTTC. It encodes CASSLIPGASGGYTF.

Written as DNA, the CDR3 is TGTGCCAGCAGCTTACATAGCGGGAGGATTGACGAGCAGTACTTC. This gives the protein CASSLHSGRIDEQYF. This chain joins TRBV7-2 and TRBJ2-7; 10 positions agree with TRBD2. CDR3 length: 15 amino acids. J gave up 5 bases and V 2 bases, and 6 bases lay outside the gene matches. The germline CDR1 and CDR2 sequences are SGHTA and FQGNSA.

The rearrangement joins TRBV19 to TRBJ1-3; TRBD1 might be the D (6 bases). V was clipped by 3 bases and J by 7 bases, with 13 bases between them. Germline V CDR1 and CDR2: LNHDA, SQIVND (reference sequence). The CDR3 has 14 amino acids. The CDR3 sequence is CASSIKGGGNTIYF. The CDR3, as DNA: TGTGCCAGTAGTATCAAGGGGGGAGGTAACACCATATATTTT. The variable domain in full, with the rest retrieved from reference TRBV19 and TRBJ1-3, is DGGITQSPKYLFRKEGQNVTLSCEQNLNHDAMYWYRQDPGQGLRLIYYSQIVNDFQKGDIAEGYSVSREKKESFPLTVTSAQKNPTAFYLCASSIKGGGNTIYFGEGSWLTVV.

This clone turned up a few times. The rearrangement uses TRBV6-1 and TRBJ1-5; tentatively, D is TRBD1 (5 bases). The germline CDR1 and CDR2 sequences are MNHNS and SASEGT. The V and J ends lost 4 bases and 6 bases respectively, with 16 bases between them. The CDR3 has 15 residues. The CDR3 DNA follows: TGTGCCAGCAGTGGGGGGGTGAAGGAGATTCAGCCCCAGCATTTT. It specifies CASSGGVKEIQPQHF.

The gene calls are TRBV2 and TRBJ2-5; D not resolved. Trimming pared 4 bases from V and 8 bases from J, leaving 14 bases between. CDR3 size: 13 residues. The germline V gene has CDR1 SNHLY and CDR2 FYNNEI. The CDR3 DNA reads TGTGCCAGCAGTGGGGCGACGGTTGTAACCCAGTACTTC. Amino acid sequence: CASSGATVVTQYF.

DNA of the CDR3: TGCGCCAGCAGCCAAGATCGGCTAGCGGGAGGTGGCGAGCAGTACTTC. Amino acids: CASSQDRLAGGGEQYF. V is TRBV4-1 and J is TRBJ2-7; 11 bases map to TRBD2. CDR3 length: 16 residues. Germline lookup yields CDR1 MGHRA and CDR2 YSYEKL. Trimming removed 0 bases from V and 6 bases from J; junction bases left unmatched: 7.

V and J are TRBV7-6 and TRBJ2-3; 12 nucleotides align to TRBD2. Per the germline V gene, CDR1 is SGHVS and CDR2 is FNYEAQ. Germline trimming cut 1 base from V and 0 bases from J; bases unmatched to any gene: 11. There are 20 residues in the CDR3. Here the CDR3 reads CASSLEGTSGYTSSTDTQYF. CDR3 sequence (DNA): TGTGCCAGCAGCTTAGAAGGGACTAGCGGGTATACCTCTAGCACAGATACGCAGTATTTT.

The chain uses TRBV14 and TRBJ2-5; no clear D gene. From germline, CDR1 is SGHDN and CDR2 FVKESK. Trimming shortened V by 3 bases and J by 5 bases, and 25 bases separated the two germline ends. This CDR3 spans 18 amino acids. The CDR3 DNA follows: TGTGCCAGCAGCCATAGTCCGGTGAGCGATGTGATGCGGGAGACCCAGTACTTC. It is translated as CASSHSPVSDVMRETQYF.

This chain connects TRBV30 to TRBJ2-5; 9 bases align to TRBD1. CDR3 length equals 15 residues. From germline, CDR1 is GTSNPN and CDR2 SVGIG (reference sequence). V shed 3 bases, J shed 5 bases, and the junction held 10 bases outside the gene matches. The CDR3 loop reads CAWRAGQGSGETQYF. CDR3 coding DNA: TGTGCCTGGAGAGCCGGACAGGGGTCGGGCGAGACCCAGTACTTC.

CDR3 sequence (DNA): TGTGCCAGTAGTCAACAGGGGGCGTTCGACGAGCAGTACTTC. Translating it yields CASSQQGAFDEQYF. The chain recombines TRBV19 with TRBJ2-7, with 9 bases that match TRBD1. The CDR3 totals 14 residues. J lost 5 bases, V lost 5 bases, and 7 bases had no gene match. CDR1 LNHDA and CDR2 SQIVND come from the germline V gene (reference sequence). Using reference TRBV19 and TRBJ2-7 for the parts outside the CDR3, the full variable domain is DGGITQSPKYLFRKEGQNVTLSCEQNLNHDAMYWYRQDPGQGLRLIYYSQIVNDFQKGDIAEGYSVSREKKESFPLTVTSAQKNPTAFYLCASSQQGAFDEQYFGPGTRLTVT.

J is TRBJ2-3 and V is TRBV7-3; 12 positions agree with TRBD2. The CDR3 has 15 amino acids. Germline V lookup: CDR1 SGHTA, CDR2 FQGTGA. Trimming took 5 bases from V and 6 from J; bases not matched to a gene: 6. The DNA for the CDR3 is TGTGCCAGCAGCCTAAGACTAGCGGGAGTGGATACGCAGTATTTT. Protein: CASSLRLAGVDTQYF.

This clone is a singleton in its sample. The CDR3, as DNA: TGCGCCAGCAGCCAAGACCCTAGGACGCTTGTTAACTATGGCTACACCTTC. It translates to CASSQDPRTLVNYGYTF. The genes are TRBV4-1 and TRBJ1-2; D is undetermined. This CDR3 has 17 amino acids. From germline, CDR1 is MGHRA and CDR2 YSYEKL. Deletions cut 0 bases from V and 1 base from J, with 15 bases between.

The gene calls are TRBV4-1 and TRBJ2-2, with D perhaps matching TRBD1 or TRBD2 (5 bases each). From germline, CDR1 is MGHRA and CDR2 YSYEKL. This CDR3 comprises 16 residues. The V gene lost 0 bases and the J gene lost 1 base, with 9 bases spanning the gap. The CDR3 DNA reads TGCGCCAGCAGCCAAGAGTCGGGGCTGAACACCGGGGAGCTGTTTTTT. Translated, it gives CASSQESGLNTGELFF.

The gene calls are TRBV7-9 and TRBJ2-3; unclear D gene. Trimming removed 5 bases from V and 2 bases from J, with 14 bases in between. This CDR3 has 15 residues. CDR1 and CDR2 (germline): SEHNR, FQNEAQ (reference sequence). This chain's CDR3 is CASSPPRVHTDTQYF. CDR3 DNA: TGTGCCAGCAGCCCTCCCCGGGTTCACACAGATACGCAGTATTTT.

This chain connects TRBV12-5 to TRBJ2-7, with D unclear. The CDR3 consists of 13 residues. V lost 5 bases and J 3 bases, leaving 11 bases between the germline ends. CDR1 and CDR2 (germline): LGHNT, FRNRAP. Written as DNA, the CDR3 is TGTGCTAGTGGTACCAGAGGTTTCTACGAGCAGTACTTC. It specifies CASGTRGFYEQYF. Looking up the rest from reference TRBV12-5 and TRBJ2-7 gives the full variable domain: DARVTQTPRHKVTEMGQEVTMRCQPILGHNTVFWYRQTMMQGLELLAYFRNRAPLDDSGMPKDRFSAEMPDATLATLKIQPSEPRDSAVYFCASGTRGFYEQYFGPGTRLTVT.

The rearrangement links TRBV30 to TRBJ2-5; maybe TRBD1 (6 bases). Germline values: CDR1 GTSNPN, CDR2 SVGIG (reference sequence). The CDR3 has 13 residues. V lost 0 bases to trimming and J lost 6 bases, with 11 bases between them. Written as DNA, the CDR3 is TGTGCCTGGAGTGTCTCCAGGGGTCAGACCCAGTACTTC. As protein: CAWSVSRGQTQYF.

In its sample, this clone was seen a few times. The rearrangement links TRBV18 to TRBJ1-2, with D perhaps matching TRBD1 (6 bases). The length of the CDR3 is 14 residues. Per germline, CDR1 KGHSH and CDR2 LQKENI. Trimming removed 2 bases at V and 8 bases at J, with 15 bases between. CDR3 bases: TGTGCCAGCTCACCAAGGGGACAAGGTGGAGGCTACACCTTC. Translated: CASSPRGQGGGYTF.

This chain joins TRBV11-3 and TRBJ2-1; D unresolved. The V and J ends lost 1 base and 5 bases respectively, with 3 bases between them. CDR3 length: 12 residues. CDR1 and CDR2 (germline): SGHNT, YENEEA. The chain's CDR3 is CASSLADNEQFF. Here the CDR3 DNA reads TGTGCCAGCAGCTTAGCGGACAATGAGCAGTTCTTC.